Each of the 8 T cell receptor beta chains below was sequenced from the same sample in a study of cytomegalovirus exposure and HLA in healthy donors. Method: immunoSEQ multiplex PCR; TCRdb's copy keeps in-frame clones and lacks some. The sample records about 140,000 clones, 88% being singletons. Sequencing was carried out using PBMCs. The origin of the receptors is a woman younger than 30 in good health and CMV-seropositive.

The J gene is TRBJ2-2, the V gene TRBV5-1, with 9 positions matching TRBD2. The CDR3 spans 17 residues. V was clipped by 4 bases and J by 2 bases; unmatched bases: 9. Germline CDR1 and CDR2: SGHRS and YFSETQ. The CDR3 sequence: CASSPTSTSGNTGELFF. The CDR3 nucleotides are TGCGCCAGCAGCCCTACTTCGACTAGCGGAAACACCGGGGAGCTGTTTTTT.

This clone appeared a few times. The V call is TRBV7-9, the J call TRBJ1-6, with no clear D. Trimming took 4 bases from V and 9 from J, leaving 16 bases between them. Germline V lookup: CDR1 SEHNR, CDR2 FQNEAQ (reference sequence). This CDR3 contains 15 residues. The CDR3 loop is CASSSIGPGFSPLHF. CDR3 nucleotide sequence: TGTGCCAGCAGCTCCATTGGTCCCGGTTTTTCACCCCTCCACTTT.

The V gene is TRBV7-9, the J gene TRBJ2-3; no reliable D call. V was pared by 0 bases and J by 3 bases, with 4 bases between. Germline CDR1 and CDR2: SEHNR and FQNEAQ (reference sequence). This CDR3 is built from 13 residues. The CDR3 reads CASSLALTDTQYF. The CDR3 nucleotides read TGTGCCAGCAGCTTAGCCTTAACAGATACGCAGTATTTT. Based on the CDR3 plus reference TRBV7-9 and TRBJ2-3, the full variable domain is DTGVSQNPRHKITKRGQNVTFRCDPISEHNRLYWYRQTLGQGPEFLTYFQNEAQLEKSRLLSDRFSAERPKGSFSTLEIQRTEQGDSAMYLCASSLALTDTQYFGPGTRLTVL.

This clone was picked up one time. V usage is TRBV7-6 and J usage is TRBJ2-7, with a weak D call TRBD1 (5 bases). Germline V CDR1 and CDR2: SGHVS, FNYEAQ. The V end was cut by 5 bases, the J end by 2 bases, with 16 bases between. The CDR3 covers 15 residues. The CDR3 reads CASSTLPDMTYEQYF. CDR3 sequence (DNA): TGTGCCAGCAGCACGCTTCCGGACATGACCTACGAGCAGTACTTC.

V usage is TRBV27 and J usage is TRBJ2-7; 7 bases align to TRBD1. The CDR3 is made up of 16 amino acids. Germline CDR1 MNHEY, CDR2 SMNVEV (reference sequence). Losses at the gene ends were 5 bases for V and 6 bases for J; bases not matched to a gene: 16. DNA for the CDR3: TGTGCCAGCAGTGTAGCCCAGAACAGGGGTCGAGTCGAGCAGTACTTC. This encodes CASSVAQNRGRVEQYF.

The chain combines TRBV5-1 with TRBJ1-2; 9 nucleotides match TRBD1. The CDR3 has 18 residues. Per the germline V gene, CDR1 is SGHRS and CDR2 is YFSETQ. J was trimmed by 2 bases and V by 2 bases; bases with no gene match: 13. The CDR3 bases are TGCGCCAGCAGCTTCAGCGGGACAGGGTCTGGGAGGAACTATGGCTACACCTTC. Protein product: CASSFSGTGSGRNYGYTF.

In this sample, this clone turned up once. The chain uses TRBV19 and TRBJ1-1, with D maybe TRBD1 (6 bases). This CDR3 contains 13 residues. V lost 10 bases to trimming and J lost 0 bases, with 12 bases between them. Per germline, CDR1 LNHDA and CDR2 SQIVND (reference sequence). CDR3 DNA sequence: TGTGCCACCTTCAGGGACATGAACACTGAAGCTTTCTTT. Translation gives CATFRDMNTEAFF.

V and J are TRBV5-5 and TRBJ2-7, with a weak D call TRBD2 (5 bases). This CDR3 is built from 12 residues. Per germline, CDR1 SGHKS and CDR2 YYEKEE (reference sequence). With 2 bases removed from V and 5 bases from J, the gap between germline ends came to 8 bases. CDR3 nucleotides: TGTGCCAGCAGCTTTTCTAGCCACGAGCAGTACTTC. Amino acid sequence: CASSFSSHEQYF.